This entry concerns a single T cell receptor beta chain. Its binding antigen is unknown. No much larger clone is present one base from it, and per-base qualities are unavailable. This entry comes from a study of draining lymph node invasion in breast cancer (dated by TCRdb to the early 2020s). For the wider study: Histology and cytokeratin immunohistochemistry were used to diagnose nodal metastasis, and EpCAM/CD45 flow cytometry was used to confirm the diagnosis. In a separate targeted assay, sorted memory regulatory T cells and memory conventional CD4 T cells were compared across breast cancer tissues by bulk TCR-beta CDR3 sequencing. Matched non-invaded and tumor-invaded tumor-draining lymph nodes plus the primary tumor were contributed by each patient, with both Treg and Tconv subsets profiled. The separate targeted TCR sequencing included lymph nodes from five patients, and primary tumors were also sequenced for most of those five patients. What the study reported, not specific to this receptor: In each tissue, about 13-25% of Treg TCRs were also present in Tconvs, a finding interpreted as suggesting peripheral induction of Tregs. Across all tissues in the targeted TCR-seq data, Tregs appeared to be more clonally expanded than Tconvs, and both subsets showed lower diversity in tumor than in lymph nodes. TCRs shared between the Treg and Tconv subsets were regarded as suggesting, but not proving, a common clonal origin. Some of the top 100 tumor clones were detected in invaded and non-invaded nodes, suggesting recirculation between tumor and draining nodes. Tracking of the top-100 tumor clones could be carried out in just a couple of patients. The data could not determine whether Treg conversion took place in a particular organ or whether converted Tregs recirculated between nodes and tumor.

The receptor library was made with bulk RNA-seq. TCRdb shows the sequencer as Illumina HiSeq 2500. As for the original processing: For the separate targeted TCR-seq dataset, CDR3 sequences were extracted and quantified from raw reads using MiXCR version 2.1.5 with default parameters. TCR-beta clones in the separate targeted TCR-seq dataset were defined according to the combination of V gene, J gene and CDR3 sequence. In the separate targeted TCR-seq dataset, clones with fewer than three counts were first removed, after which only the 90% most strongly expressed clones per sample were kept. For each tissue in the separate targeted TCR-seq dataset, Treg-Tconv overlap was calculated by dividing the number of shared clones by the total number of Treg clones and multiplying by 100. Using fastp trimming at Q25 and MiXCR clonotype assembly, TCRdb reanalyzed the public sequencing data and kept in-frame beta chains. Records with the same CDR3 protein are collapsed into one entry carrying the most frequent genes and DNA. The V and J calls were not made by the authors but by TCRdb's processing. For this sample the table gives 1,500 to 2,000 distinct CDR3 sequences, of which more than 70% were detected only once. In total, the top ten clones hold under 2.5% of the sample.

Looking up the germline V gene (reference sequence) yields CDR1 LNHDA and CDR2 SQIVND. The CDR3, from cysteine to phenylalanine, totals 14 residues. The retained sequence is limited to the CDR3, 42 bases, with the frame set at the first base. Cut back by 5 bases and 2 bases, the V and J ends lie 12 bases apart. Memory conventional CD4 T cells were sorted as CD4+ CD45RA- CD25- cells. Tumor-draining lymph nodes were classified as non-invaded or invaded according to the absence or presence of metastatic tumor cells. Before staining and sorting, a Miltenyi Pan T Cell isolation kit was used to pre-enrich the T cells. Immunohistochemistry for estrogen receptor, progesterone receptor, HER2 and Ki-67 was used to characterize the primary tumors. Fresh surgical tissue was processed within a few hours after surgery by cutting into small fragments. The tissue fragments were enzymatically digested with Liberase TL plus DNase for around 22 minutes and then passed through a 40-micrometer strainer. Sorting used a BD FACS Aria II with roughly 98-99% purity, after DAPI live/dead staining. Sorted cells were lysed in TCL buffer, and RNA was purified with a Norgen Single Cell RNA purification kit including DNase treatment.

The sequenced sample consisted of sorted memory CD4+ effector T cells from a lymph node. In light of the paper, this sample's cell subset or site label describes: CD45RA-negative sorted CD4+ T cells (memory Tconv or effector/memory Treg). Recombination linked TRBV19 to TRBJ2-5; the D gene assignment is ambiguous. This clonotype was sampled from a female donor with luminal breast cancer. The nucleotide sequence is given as TGTGCCAGTAGTCCTCCTAGGGCGCAAGAGACCCAGTACTTC. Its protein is CASSPPRAQETQYF.